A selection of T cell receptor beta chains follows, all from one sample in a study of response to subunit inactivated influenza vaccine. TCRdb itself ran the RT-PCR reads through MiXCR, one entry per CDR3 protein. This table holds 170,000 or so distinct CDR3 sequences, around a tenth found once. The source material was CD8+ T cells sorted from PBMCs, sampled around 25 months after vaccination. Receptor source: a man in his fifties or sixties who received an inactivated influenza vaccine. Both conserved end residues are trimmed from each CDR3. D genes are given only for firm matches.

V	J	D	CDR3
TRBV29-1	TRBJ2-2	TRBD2	SVGLAGGTGELF
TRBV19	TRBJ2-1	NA	ASREGRQF
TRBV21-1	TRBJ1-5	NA	AILVAWPQH
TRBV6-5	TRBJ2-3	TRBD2	ASSYAPGLAGNTQY
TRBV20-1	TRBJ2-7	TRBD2	SARGGGPTYEQY
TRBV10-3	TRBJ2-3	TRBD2	AIRVTGLAGQTQY
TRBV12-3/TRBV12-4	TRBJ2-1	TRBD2	ASSLWASGAGYNEQF
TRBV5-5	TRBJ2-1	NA	ASSDPRQGGYNEQF
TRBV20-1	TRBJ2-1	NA	SASAGSYNEQF
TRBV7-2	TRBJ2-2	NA	ASSPNRGTGELF
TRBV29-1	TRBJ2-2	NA	SVGGLANTGELF
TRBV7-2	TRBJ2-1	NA	ASSLGLGLEQF
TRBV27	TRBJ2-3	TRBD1	ASSLLRQGGPDTQY
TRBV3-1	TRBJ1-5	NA	ASSHGFNSNQPQH
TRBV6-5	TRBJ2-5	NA	ASSYLYGIQQETQY
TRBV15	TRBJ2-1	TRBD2	ATSLTGGTYNEQF
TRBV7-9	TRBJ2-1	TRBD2	ASTGTTPYNEQF
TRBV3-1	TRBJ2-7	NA	ASSQDLGYYEQY
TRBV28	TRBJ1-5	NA	ATGLDQPQH
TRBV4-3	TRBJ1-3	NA	ASSPSGQGGNTIY
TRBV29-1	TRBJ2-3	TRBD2	SVEDVWGLAGDGGIDTQY
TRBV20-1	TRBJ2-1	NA	SARDPAGIYNEQF
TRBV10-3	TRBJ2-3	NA	AISEGTVSTDTQY
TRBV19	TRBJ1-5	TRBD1	ASSSRDRGDYSNQPQH
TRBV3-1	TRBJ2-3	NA	ASSQLVGTADRGFTDTQY
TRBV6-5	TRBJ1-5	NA	ASSYGWGSNQPQH
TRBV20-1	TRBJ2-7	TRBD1	SASDRAAAYEQY
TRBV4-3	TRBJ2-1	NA	ASSQEGTLDEQF
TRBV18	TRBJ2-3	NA	ASSPTADTQY
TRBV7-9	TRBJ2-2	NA	ALDTGELF
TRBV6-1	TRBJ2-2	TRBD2	ASSVSAGGYTGELF
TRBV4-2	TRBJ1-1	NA	ASSQDIGEEAF
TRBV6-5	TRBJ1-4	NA	ASSYLGGPFEKLF
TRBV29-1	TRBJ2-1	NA	SVVPHSGALPEQF
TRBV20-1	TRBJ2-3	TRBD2	SATATSGGVDTQY
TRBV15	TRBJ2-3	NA	ATSRALLGGDTDTQY
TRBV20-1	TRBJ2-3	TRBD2	SASGTSGRWVSTDTQY
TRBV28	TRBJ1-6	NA	ASSSPGERDSPLH
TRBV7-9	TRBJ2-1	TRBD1	ASSSWTGHNEQF
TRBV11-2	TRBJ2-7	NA	ASSLGPREQY
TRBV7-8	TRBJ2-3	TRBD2	ASSFSFSGGNTDTQY
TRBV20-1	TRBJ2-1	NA	SARDLGGRSSYNEQF
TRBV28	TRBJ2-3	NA	ASSWWSSTDTQY
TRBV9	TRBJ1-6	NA	ASSVEGGAFYNSPLH
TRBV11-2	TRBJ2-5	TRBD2	ASSLLAGRLETQY
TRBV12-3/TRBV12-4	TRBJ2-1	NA	ASNGLGSYNEQF
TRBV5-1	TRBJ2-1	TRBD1	ASSEWDSGEQF
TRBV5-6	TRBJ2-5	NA	ASSLALGAETQY
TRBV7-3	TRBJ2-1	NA	ASSALGGHYNEQF
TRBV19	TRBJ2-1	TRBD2	ASSILLVSGSMNEQF
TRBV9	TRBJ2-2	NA	ASSVAGGTGELF
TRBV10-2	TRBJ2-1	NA	ASRLLAYNEQF
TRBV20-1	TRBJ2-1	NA	SARDQGRTNEQF
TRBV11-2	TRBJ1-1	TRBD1	ASSLATGGNTEAF
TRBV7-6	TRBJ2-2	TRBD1	ASSLAVGTGAAGELF
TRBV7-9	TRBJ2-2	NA	ASRPITGSAGELF
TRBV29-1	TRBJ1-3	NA	SVDVGISGNTIY
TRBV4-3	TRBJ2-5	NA	ASSEFGTSETQY